Reported below is one TCR beta chain. What it binds is unknown. The CDR3 is made up of 14 amino acids. V was cut by 2 bases and J by 1 base, with 8 bases left in between. Germline V gene data show CDR1 as SGHNT and CDR2 as YYREEE (reference sequence). The sample's time point: week 5, during vaccination. Every vaccination contained 300 ug of the mutant IDH1 20-mer peptide and was paired with topical imiquimod. This sample was included in a study of a mutant IDH1 vaccine in newly diagnosed glioma. About the study: The patients received vaccinations eight times, in weeks 1, 3, 5, 7, 11, 15, 19 and 23. Vaccination started 4-6 weeks after radiotherapy alone, or with temozolomide cycles.

Sequencing was performed with immunoSEQ multiplex PCR; in TCRdb, only in-frame clones are kept and a portion is missing. This table has more than 25,000 clones, roughly nine tenths appearing once. The source of this sequence is a woman aged 40 to 50 with glioma. Some clones in this sample may be carry-over from other donors' samples. The rearrangement uses TRBV5-4 and TRBJ2-3; no reliable D call. Sequenced material: peripheral blood mononuclear cells (PBMCs), taken from a glioma patient whose treatment included an IDH1 peptide vaccine. CDR3 DNA sequence: TGTGCCAGCAGCTTACTCGGGCGCACAGATACGCAGTATTTT. This gives the protein CASSLLGRTDTQYF.